A single sample gave rise to the 22 T cell receptor beta chains below, sequenced in a study of control samples from healthy donors and cancer patients. The assay was immunoSEQ multiplex PCR, and TCRdb's table has in-frame clones only and misses some. Counted here are under 75,000 clones, about nine tenths occurring once; the ten biggest clones make up 1.2%. The sequenced sample was PBMCs. These receptors all come from a woman between 45 and 65 years old with colorectal cancer.

The chain has TRBV6-5 and TRBJ1-1, with D perhaps TRBD1 (5 bases). Germline V gives CDR1 MNHEY, CDR2 SVGAGI. The CDR3 consists of 15 residues. The V end lost 5 bases, the J end lost 5 bases, and 18 bases lay between the germline ends. The CDR3 DNA follows: TGTGCCAGCAGTACCTCGGGGGGTAGAGATACTGAAGCTTTCTTT. This codes for CASSTSGGRDTEAFF.

Details on this clone: The sample has other DNA sequences that encode this CDR3 too. The chain employs TRBV6-2 or TRBV6-3 and TRBJ2-5, with 11 bases lining up with TRBD2. The CDR3 consists of 16 residues. The trim removed 2 bases at V and 2 bases at J, leaving 4 bases unmatched. The germline gives CDR1 MNHEY, CDR2 SVGEGT. The CDR3 here is CASSYGRTSGQETQYF. The CDR3, as DNA: TGTGCCAGCAGTTACGGCCGGACTAGCGGGCAAGAGACCCAGTACTTC.

This chain uses TRBV10-3 with TRBJ2-2; 10 nucleotides line up with TRBD2. With 3 bases clipped from V and 6 bases from J, the junction kept 7 bases outside the gene matches. CDR3 length equals 16 residues. The V gene's germline CDR1 is ENHRY and CDR2 SYGVKD. The CDR3 loop reads CAISEISGRLAGELFF. Here the CDR3 DNA reads TGTGCCATCAGTGAAATTAGCGGGAGGCTCGCCGGGGAGCTGTTTTTT.

V is TRBV19 and J is TRBJ1-4; D unresolved. Per germline, CDR1 LNHDA and CDR2 SQIVND (reference sequence). CDR3 length: 13 amino acids. V lost 3 bases, J lost 6 bases, and 8 bases lay in between. This CDR3 reads CASSIDRDEKLFF. CDR3 DNA sequence: TGTGCCAGTAGTATCGACCGCGATGAAAAACTGTTTTTT.

This clone was detected once. The V call is TRBV13, the J call TRBJ2-1; 8 bases are shared with TRBD2. The ends lost 6 bases at V and 9 bases at J; junction bases unmatched: 10. The CDR3 covers 14 residues. The germline CDR1 and CDR2 sequences are PRHDT and FYEKMQ (reference sequence). Here the CDR3 reads CASRIAGIPGEQFF. CDR3 DNA: TGTGCCAGCAGAATAGCGGGGATACCTGGTGAGCAGTTCTTC.

In its sample, this clone was seen once. V usage is TRBV19 and J usage is TRBJ1-5, with TRBD1 as a possible D gene (6 bases). From germline, CDR1 is LNHDA and CDR2 SQIVND (reference sequence). V gave up 6 bases and J gave up 7 bases, with 16 bases separating them. The CDR3 spans 14 residues. The CDR3: CASRLTRGGQPQHF. As DNA, the CDR3 is TGTGCCAGTAGACTCACCAGGGGAGGCCAGCCCCAGCATTTT.

This sequence joins TRBV9 and TRBJ1-2; no definite D call. Trimming left V 3 bases short and J 4 bases short, with 10 bases between. CDR1 is SGDLS, CDR2 YYNGEE, per germline. This CDR3 has 13 residues. The CDR3 loop is CASSGGMSYGYTF. CDR3 sequence (DNA): TGTGCCAGCAGCGGAGGGATGTCCTATGGCTACACCTTC.

V gene TRBV7-3 combines with J gene TRBJ2-1, with D maybe TRBD1 (6 bases). Germline V gene lookup returns CDR1 SGHTA and CDR2 FQGTGA. This CDR3 is built from 14 residues. Trimming removed 5 bases from V and 6 bases from J, with 14 bases in between. The CDR3 DNA reads TGTGCCAGCAGCGTAAACAGGGTTAGCAATGAGCAGTTCTTC. Amino acid sequence: CASSVNRVSNEQFF.

The genes are TRBV4-1 and TRBJ1-1; 9 bases match TRBD1. Germline-derived CDR1 and CDR2 are MGHRA and YSYEKL. This CDR3 is 14 amino acids long. V lost 3 bases, J lost 5 bases, and 4 bases stayed unmatched. This CDR3 reads CASSQDRGLTEAFF. CDR3 DNA: TGCGCCAGCAGCCAGGACAGGGGATTAACTGAAGCTTTCTTT.

The genes are TRBV7-6 and TRBJ1-1; the match to TRBD1 covers 9 bases. Losses at the gene ends were 6 bases for V and 1 base for J; bases not matched to a gene: 18. Germline CDR1 SGHVS, CDR2 FNYEAQ. The CDR3 is made up of 19 amino acids. The chain's CDR3 is CASRPSATGTGWKNTEAFF. CDR3 bases: TGTGCCAGCAGACCTAGTGCAACCGGGACAGGGTGGAAGAACACTGAAGCTTTCTTT.

V gene TRBV25-1 combines with J gene TRBJ1-1; D ambiguous. The ends were cut back, 4 bases at V and 0 bases at J, with 15 bases in the middle. The CDR3 loop spans 16 amino acids. Per germline, CDR1 MGHDK and CDR2 SYGVNS. In nucleotides, the CDR3 is TGTGCCAGCAGTGTTGGAAAGGTCCACTTGAACACTGAAGCTTTCTTT. This codes for CASSVGKVHLNTEAFF.

J is TRBJ2-3 and V is TRBV5-4, with D possibly being TRBD2 (6 bases). Trimming cost V 0 bases and J 0 bases, with 11 bases left between them. Germline assignment: CDR1 SGHNT and CDR2 YYREEE (reference sequence). This CDR3 is built from 16 residues. The CDR3 DNA sequence: TGTGCCAGCAGCTTGGACCCGGGGACTAGCACAGATACGCAGTATTTT. Its protein product is CASSLDPGTSTDTQYF.

The chain has TRBV7-9 and TRBJ1-3; D gene uncertain. The CDR3 has 14 residues. Trimming pared 4 bases from V and 1 base from J, leaving 8 bases between. CDR1 and CDR2 (germline): SEHNR, FQNEAQ (reference sequence). CDR3 DNA sequence: TGTGCCAGCAGCTCTAATGGATCTGGAAACACCATATATTTT. Protein: CASSSNGSGNTIYF.

V is TRBV19 and J is TRBJ2-3; D unclear. V dropped 2 bases and J dropped 6 bases, with 15 bases sitting between them. Germline-derived CDR1 and CDR2 are LNHDA and SQIVND (reference sequence). The CDR3 consists of 15 residues. The CDR3 sequence is CASSINSRRWDTQYF. CDR3 coding DNA: TGTGCCAGTAGTATAAATAGCAGACGTTGGGATACGCAGTATTTT.

This clone was seen only once. This chain links TRBV18 with TRBJ1-2, with 7 bases aligning to TRBD1. J gave up 1 base and V 6 bases, and 2 bases lay outside the gene matches. The CDR3 runs 13 residues. Germline V gene data show CDR1 as KGHSH and CDR2 as LQKENI. This CDR3 reads CASSGDSNYGYTF. CDR3 nucleotide sequence: TGTGCCAGCTCCGGGGACAGTAACTATGGCTACACCTTC.

The CDR3 spells CASSNAMADTQYF. As DNA, the CDR3 is TGCGCCAGCAGCAACGCTATGGCGGATACGCAGTATTTT. The chain has TRBV10-1 and TRBJ2-3, with no clear D. Germline loops: CDR1 WNHNN, CDR2 SYGVQD (reference sequence). V was shortened by 6 bases and J by 6 bases, with 13 bases between the two germline ends. There are 13 residues in the CDR3.

The genes are TRBV10-3 and TRBJ2-7; D might be TRBD1 or TRBD2, each matching 5 bases. Deletions cut 10 bases from V and 2 bases from J, with 12 bases between. Germline V lookup: CDR1 ENHRY, CDR2 SYGVKD. The CDR3 sequence is 12 residues long. This CDR3 is CATGTETYEQYF. In DNA form, the CDR3 reads TGTGCCACGGGGACGGAGACCTACGAGCAGTACTTC.

The chain uses TRBV29-1 and TRBJ2-3; TRBD1 matches 10 bases. Germline lookup yields CDR1 SQVTM and CDR2 ANQGSEA. The CDR3 is 16 amino acids. V gave up 7 bases and J gave up 6 bases; unmatched junction bases: 16. The CDR3 here is CSADERDRGSPDTQYF. DNA for the CDR3: TGCAGCGCCGATGAGCGGGACAGGGGTTCGCCGGATACGCAGTATTTT.

The chain couples TRBV9 to TRBJ1-3; a possible D gene is TRBD1 (6 bases). Per germline, CDR1 SGDLS and CDR2 YYNGEE. The length of the CDR3 is 17 residues. Trimming took off 0 bases at V and 2 bases at J, with 15 bases between the two ends. CDR3 sequence: CASSVEITGSAGNTIYF. The DNA for the CDR3 is TGTGCCAGCAGCGTAGAAATCACAGGGAGCGCTGGAAACACCATATATTTT.

The rearrangement links TRBV19 to TRBJ1-5, with D tentatively TRBD1 (5 bases). Trimming took 5 bases from V and 4 from J, leaving 24 bases between them. From germline, CDR1 is LNHDA and CDR2 SQIVND (reference sequence). The CDR3 has 18 amino acids. CDR3 residues: CASSLRDAHLLGNQPQHF. The CDR3 DNA is TGTGCCAGTAGTCTCCGGGACGCACACCTCTTGGGGAATCAGCCCCAGCATTTT.

Only one count was recorded for this clone. The V and J genes are TRBV29-1 and TRBJ1-1; no clear D gene. The CDR3 is made up of 12 amino acids. Germline loops: CDR1 SQVTM, CDR2 ANQGSEA. Trimming took 7 bases from V and 1 from J, leaving 10 bases between them. CDR3 sequence (DNA): TGCAGCGGGACGTTAGGGAACACTGAAGCTTTCTTT. It yields the protein CSGTLGNTEAFF.

The rearrangement links TRBV9 to TRBJ2-5; D gene uncertain. The CDR3 extends over 18 amino acids. V dropped 3 bases and J dropped 1 base, with 22 bases sitting between them. From germline, CDR1 is SGDLS and CDR2 YYNGEE. The CDR3 region is CASSAYSGRTSPQETQYF. In DNA, the CDR3 is TGTGCCAGCAGCGCGTACTCCGGCAGGACGTCACCCCAAGAGACCCAGTACTTC.